The T cell receptor beta chain under discussion was sequenced for a study of CD8 T cells in ankylosing spondylitis. The J segment lost 11 bases and the V segment lost 0 bases, leaving 6 bases of the junction unmatched. Germline lookup yields CDR1 SGHRS and CDR2 YFSETQ. CDR3 length equals 13 residues. TCRdb analysed the 5' RACE reads with MiXCR anew, one entry per CDR3 protein. Among 200,000 to 250,000 distinct CDR3 sequences listed, roughly a third were seen once. In its sample, this clonotype was seen a few times. The specimen sequenced was blood, either unsorted or a sorted T cell fraction (not recorded which). The rearrangement joins TRBV5-1 to TRBJ2-7; 9 positions agree with TRBD1. The TCR comes from a male donor with ankylosing spondylitis or in good health (not recorded which). This CDR3 reads CASSLEGQGVEYF. The CDR3 DNA follows: TGCGCCAGCAGCTTGGAGGGACAGGGAGTTGAGTACTTC.